The sequence of this T cell receptor (beta chain) was determined in a study of cytomegalovirus exposure and HLA in healthy donors. Study conclusions and caveats: Productive rates of about 87% or about 30% were seen for most TCR beta V segments in an earlier analysis. Cytomegalovirus association was listed for about 170 TCR beta chains. DRB1 showed the most TCR associations and HLA-C the fewest in a later analysis, as rates varied by HLA locus.

13 Jbeta primers and 60 Vbeta primers were used for the PCR. Method: immunoSEQ multiplex PCR; TCRdb's copy keeps in-frame clones and lacks some. This repertoire shows roughly 160,000 clones, over 60% found once; its top ten account for approximately 3%. This CDR3 contains 15 residues. V dropped 5 bases and J dropped 4; count of bases not matched to a gene: 6. CDR1 is SGHTA, CDR2 FQGNSA, per germline. Though nominally healthy at sampling, donors likely had unrecorded immune exposures. To note about this clone: The antigen is not known.

Sequenced: PBMCs. The source of this sequence is a woman younger than 45 in good health and CMV-seronegative. This chain links TRBV7-2 with TRBJ2-1; TRBD2 matches at 9 bases. CDR3 nucleotide sequence: TGTGCCAGCAGCCCTCTAGCGGGACCTTACAATGAGCAGTTCTTC. Protein: CASSPLAGPYNEQFF.